Reported below is one T cell receptor (beta chain). These data come from a study of blood T cell repertoires in COVID-19. Looking at the study overall: Samples representing acute and convalescent COVID-19 were sourced from the United States, Italy and Spain. T cells, B-cell-depleted T cells, or PBMCs supplied cDNA or gDNA.

Seattle patients were enrolled while actively infected and followed longitudinally. In the original processing: Reference gene primer amplification in the assay estimated nucleated cell counts. TCRdb's copy holds only in-frame clones and misses some; the assay was immunoSEQ multiplex PCR. V, J and clone size were drawn from that table, and D and trimming were deduced from the DNA. The repertoire holds roughly 200,000 clones, with around 94% as singletons. Trimming removed 4 bases at V and 7 bases at J, with 17 bases between. Per the germline V gene, CDR1 is MNHNY and CDR2 is SVGAGI (reference sequence). The CDR3 runs 14 residues.

Sequencing input: peripheral blood. This chain links TRBV6-6 with TRBJ2-7, with a weak D call TRBD2 (6 bases). The source is a man between 25 and 39 years old with COVID-19, enrolled during active disease. CDR3 DNA sequence: TGTGCCAGCAGTTCCGGGACGGAGGGCGCTGAGCAGTACTTC. Its protein product is CASSSGTEGAEQYF.